One sample yielded the 26 T cell receptor beta chains listed below, sequenced in a study of control samples from healthy donors and cancer patients. Using immunoSEQ multiplex PCR, the repertoire was profiled, and TCRdb retains in-frame clones only, with some absent. The sample includes about 98,000 clones, roughly 78% of them seen just once. The sequenced material came from blood. These receptors were collected from a man between 60 and 70 years old in good health.

The V and J genes are TRBV9 and TRBJ2-5; a possible D gene is TRBD2 (6 bases). CDR3 length: 14 amino acids. Germline CDR1 is SGDLS and CDR2 is YYNGEE. Trimming removed 4 bases from V and 1 base from J, with 11 bases in between. The CDR3 is CASSNAGSQETQYF. CDR3 nucleotides: TGTGCCAGCAGCAACGCGGGGAGCCAAGAGACCCAGTACTTC. The full variable domain, its missing parts supplied by reference TRBV9 and TRBJ2-5, is DSGVTQTPKHLITATGQRVTLRCSPRSGDLSVYWYQQSLDQGLQFLIQYYNGEERAKGNILERFSAQQFPDLHSELNLSSLELGDSALYFCASSNAGSQETQYFGPGTRLLVL.

The V call is TRBV13, the J call TRBJ2-1; D perhaps matches TRBD1 (5 bases). Germline V gene lookup returns CDR1 PRHDT and CDR2 FYEKMQ (reference sequence). The CDR3 consists of 16 residues. The germline V and J ends were trimmed by 5 bases and 0 bases, with 14 bases remaining between them. The CDR3 bases are TGTGCCAGCAGCAAACCAGACAGACTCTCCTACAATGAGCAGTTCTTC. Translation gives CASSKPDRLSYNEQFF.

The genes are TRBV5-1 and TRBJ2-3; D is perhaps TRBD2 (6 bases). The CDR3 length is 12 residues. V was shortened by 0 bases and J by 14 bases, with 13 bases between the two germline ends. CDR1 SGHRS and CDR2 YFSETQ come from the germline V gene. CDR3 DNA: TGCGCCAGCAGCTTGGAAGTTAGCGGATGGTATTTT. It specifies CASSLEVSGWYF.

The V gene is TRBV19, the J gene TRBJ2-1; unclear D gene. The CDR3 sequence is 13 residues long. V lost 7 bases, J lost 3 bases, and 10 bases lay in between. Per germline, CDR1 LNHDA and CDR2 SQIVND (reference sequence). CDR3 nucleotides: TGTGCCAGTACCGAGCAGAGCTACAATGAGCAGTTCTTC. Its translation is CASTEQSYNEQFF. Based on the CDR3 plus reference TRBV19 and TRBJ2-1, the full variable domain is DGGITQSPKYLFRKEGQNVTLSCEQNLNHDAMYWYRQDPGQGLRLIYYSQIVNDFQKGDIAEGYSVSREKKESFPLTVTSAQKNPTAFYLCASTEQSYNEQFFGPGTRLTVL.

The chain joins TRBV11-3 to TRBJ2-3; D is ambiguous. This CDR3 contains 14 residues. V was clipped by 1 base and J by 1 base, with 6 bases between them. CDR1 and CDR2 (germline): SGHNT, YENEEA. CDR3 DNA sequence: TGTGCCAGCAGCTTAGGGATGCGCACAGATACGCAGTATTTT. Its translation is CASSLGMRTDTQYF.

The chain joins TRBV4-1 to TRBJ2-7, with D maybe TRBD2 (6 bases). CDR3 size: 14 residues. With 1 base removed from V and 2 bases from J, the gap between germline ends came to 9 bases. Germline CDR1 reads MGHRA; CDR2 reads YSYEKL. The CDR3: CASSQARGTYEQYF. In DNA form, the CDR3 reads TGCGCCAGCAGCCAAGCACGGGGGACCTACGAGCAGTACTTC.

The chain uses TRBV5-1 and TRBJ2-3; 7 bases fit TRBD2. Trimming at V came to 3 bases and at J to 2 bases, leaving 6 bases not matched to a gene. This CDR3 is built from 15 residues. The germline gives CDR1 SGHRS, CDR2 YFSETQ. The CDR3: CASSWVGGFTDTQYF. CDR3 DNA sequence: TGCGCCAGCAGCTGGGTCGGGGGGTTCACAGATACGCAGTATTTT.

This clone occurred a few times. The chain recombines TRBV10-3 with TRBJ2-1; 7 nucleotides agree with TRBD1. CDR3 length equals 15 residues. With 2 bases clipped from V and 6 bases from J, the junction kept 7 bases outside the gene matches. The V gene's germline CDR1 is ENHRY and CDR2 SYGVKD. The CDR3 sequence: CAISETPTGSNEQFF. DNA of the CDR3: TGTGCCATCAGTGAGACGCCGACAGGGTCCAATGAGCAGTTCTTC.

V and J are TRBV21-1 and TRBJ2-7; the D segment call TRBD2 is taken from the table without a DNA check. TRBV21-1 is described as a pseudogene. The CDR3 spans 16 residues. CDR3 DNA sequence: TGTGCCAGCAGCAAAGGGAGGAAGGGAAGCTCCTACGAGCAGTACTTC. This sequence encodes CASSKGRKGSSYEQYF.

This chain joins TRBV6-4 and TRBJ2-2; TRBD1 matches at 9 bases. Germline CDR1 and CDR2: MRHNA and SNTAGT. This CDR3 region has 15 residues. Germline trimming cut 8 bases from V and 3 bases from J; bases unmatched to any gene: 7. The CDR3 DNA sequence: TGTGCCAGCTCCCCCGGACAGGGGTACACCGGGGAGCTGTTTTTT. Translated, it gives CASSPGQGYTGELFF.

This chain joins TRBV20-1 and TRBJ2-1, with no clear D. V was pared by 3 bases and J by 9 bases, with 6 bases between. CDR1 is DFQATT and CDR2 is SNEGSKA in the germline V gene (reference sequence). CDR3 size: 10 residues. CDR3 coding DNA: TGCAGTGCTAGTGCGCTTGAGCAGTTCTTC. It specifies CSASALEQFF.

The chain employs TRBV6-1 and TRBJ1-3, with D hard to call. V shed 2 bases and J shed 0 bases, with 5 bases lying between them. CDR1 MNHNS and CDR2 SASEGT come from the germline V gene. The CDR3 runs to 14 residues. The CDR3: CASSERSSGNTIYF. The CDR3, as DNA: TGTGCCAGCAGTGAACGATCCTCTGGAAACACCATATATTTT.

The chain carries TRBV30 and TRBJ1-1; 9 bases match TRBD1. This CDR3 is built from 13 residues. Germline V gene sequence: CDR1 GTSNPN, CDR2 SVGIG (reference sequence). V gave up 8 bases and J gave up 0 bases; unmatched junction bases: 4. CDR3 coding DNA: TGTGCCCAGACAGGGGGGGTGAACACTGAAGCTTTCTTT. This codes for CAQTGGVNTEAFF.

The gene calls are TRBV24-1 and TRBJ2-7; D is unclear. CDR3 length: 13 residues. CDR1 and CDR2 (germline): KGHDR, SFDVKD. Trimming cost V 2 bases and J 9 bases, with 13 bases left between them. The DNA for the CDR3 is TGTGCCACCAGTGATTCCCCTCATGGTGCGCAGTACTTC. It is translated as CATSDSPHGAQYF.

The J gene is TRBJ1-5, the V gene TRBV9; D is ambiguous. This CDR3 is 16 amino acids long. In germline, CDR1 is SGDLS, CDR2 YYNGEE. Trimming removed 4 bases at V and 2 bases at J, with 16 bases between. CDR3: CASSPSPWTGNQPQHF. DNA for the CDR3: TGTGCCAGCAGCCCGAGCCCATGGACGGGCAATCAGCCCCAGCATTTT.

This clone was counted between two and nine times. V is TRBV9 and J is TRBJ1-1; tentative D call: TRBD1 (5 bases). With 2 bases removed from V and 3 bases from J, the gap between germline ends came to 5 bases. CDR3 size: 12 residues. CDR1 and CDR2 (germline): SGDLS, YYNGEE. The chain's CDR3 is CASSVTDTEAFF. The CDR3 region has the DNA TGTGCCAGCAGCGTGACAGACACTGAAGCTTTCTTT. Full variable domain (outside the CDR3, taken from reference TRBV9 and TRBJ1-1): DSGVTQTPKHLITATGQRVTLRCSPRSGDLSVYWYQQSLDQGLQFLIQYYNGEERAKGNILERFSAQQFPDLHSELNLSSLELGDSALYFCASSVTDTEAFFGQGTRLTVV.

The chain uses TRBV9 and TRBJ2-1; maybe TRBD2 (5 bases). V was pared by 0 bases and J by 5 bases, with 9 bases between. The CDR3 spans 14 residues. Germline lookup yields CDR1 SGDLS and CDR2 YYNGEE. The CDR3, as DNA: TGTGCCAGCAGCGTAGGTGACTATGACAATGAGCAGTTCTTC. This encodes CASSVGDYDNEQFF.

The rearrangement joins TRBV9 to TRBJ2-7; no clear D gene. Between the trimmed V and J ends, which lost 2 bases and 2 bases, there was a span of 11 bases. Germline assignment: CDR1 SGDLS and CDR2 YYNGEE. This CDR3 contains 14 residues. The CDR3 sequence is CASSVAATAYEQYF. DNA of the CDR3: TGTGCCAGCAGCGTGGCCGCCACAGCCTACGAGCAGTACTTC.

The chain uses TRBV6-5 and TRBJ2-6; no clear D gene. The CDR3 has 16 residues. Germline V gives CDR1 MNHEY, CDR2 SVGAGI. V lost 0 bases, J lost 1 base, and 7 bases lay in between. The CDR3 DNA sequence: TGTGCCAGCAGTTACTCGATGGGATCTGGGGCCAACGTCCTGACTTTC. It codes for CASSYSMGSGANVLTF.

This chain connects TRBV12-3 or TRBV12-4 to TRBJ1-1; no firm D call. Trimming pared 3 bases from V and 4 bases from J, leaving 6 bases between. The CDR3 totals 12 residues. The CDR3 region is CASSFGVTEAFF. In DNA form, the CDR3 reads TGTGCCAGCAGTTTTGGGGTCACTGAAGCTTTCTTT.

The chain employs TRBV6-5 and TRBJ2-7, with D hard to call. The CDR3 loop spans 13 amino acids. V lost 7 bases and J 1 base, leaving 11 bases between the germline ends. Germline CDR1 MNHEY, CDR2 SVGAGI. The CDR3 region is CASTPIGSYEQYF. The CDR3 DNA sequence: TGTGCCAGCACACCTATTGGATCCTACGAGCAGTACTTC.

This clone appeared once. This chain joins TRBV3-1 (or the pseudogene TRBV3-2) and TRBJ1-1, with D hard to call. Trimming left V 1 base short and J 8 bases short, with 11 bases between. This CDR3 is 13 amino acids long. The germline V gene encodes CDR1 LGHDT and CDR2 YNNKEL (reference sequence). This CDR3 reads CASSQVRRSEAFF. In nucleotides, the CDR3 is TGTGCCAGCAGCCAAGTGAGGCGGTCAGAAGCTTTCTTT.

This chain joins TRBV27 and TRBJ2-5, with D perhaps TRBD2 (6 bases). The CDR3 extends over 17 amino acids. In germline, CDR1 is MNHEY, CDR2 SMNVEV (reference sequence). V was cut by 5 bases and J by 0 bases, with 19 bases left in between. CDR3 amino acids: CASSPTRGTRYQETQYF. The CDR3 nucleotides are TGTGCCAGCAGTCCGACCCGGGGGACCCGGTACCAAGAGACCCAGTACTTC.

This chain links TRBV20-1 with TRBJ2-7; D perhaps matches TRBD2 (5 bases). V shed 6 bases and J shed 3 bases, with 9 bases lying between them. This CDR3 is 11 amino acids long. CDR1 and CDR2 from the germline V gene are DFQATT and SNEGSKA (reference sequence). In DNA, the CDR3 is TGCAGTGCAAGGACTGGCTACGAGCAGTACTTC. Its translation is CSARTGYEQYF.

This chain connects TRBV9 to TRBJ1-2; D gene ambiguous. CDR1 is SGDLS and CDR2 is YYNGEE in the germline V gene. The ends were cut back, 4 bases at V and 4 bases at J, with 17 bases in the middle. The CDR3 contains 15 residues. For the CDR3, the DNA is TGTGCCAGCAGCTTCGACGCTTCGAACCCCTATGGCTACACCTTC. It is translated as CASSFDASNPYGYTF.

This chain uses TRBV9 with TRBJ1-6; weak D call: TRBD1 (5 bases). Germline CDR1 reads SGDLS; CDR2 reads YYNGEE. The CDR3 spans 15 residues. Trimming removed 3 bases at V and 6 bases at J, with 13 bases between. CDR3 region: CASSAYDGGNSPLHF. The CDR3 bases are TGTGCCAGCAGCGCTTATGACGGGGGTAATTCACCCCTCCACTTT.